This T cell receptor (beta chain) was identified in a study of cytomegalovirus exposure and HLA in healthy donors. Across the study: The Caucasian-associated ancestry cluster held more than 80% of around 380 genotyped donors.

For this clone: Its antigen is currently unknown.

A multiplex PCR was run with 60 Vbeta primers and 13 Jbeta primers. Produced via immunoSEQ multiplex PCR; TCRdb's table is partial and in-frame only. The sample comprises fewer than 250,000 clones, approximately 88% of which are singletons, and 0.71% rests with the top ten. The CDR3 contains 15 residues. V dropped 4 bases and J dropped 8; count of bases not matched to a gene: 7. Germline V gene sequence: CDR1 SGHVS, CDR2 FNYEAQ. Study-wide points: A list of around 150 TCR beta chains associated with cytomegalovirus was given. TCR beta chain V- and J-gene trimming was linked, in a later analysis, to a missense variant in DCLRE1C. Immune exposure information comprised only CMV serostatus.

Sequenced sample: PBMCs. This TCR came from a boy aged 2 to 10 in good health and CMV-seronegative. The V gene is TRBV7-6, the J gene TRBJ1-4; TRBD1 aligns across 10 bases. Here the CDR3 DNA reads TGTGCCAGCAGCTCGCGCGGGACAGGGGTGGAAAAACTGTTTTTT. It is translated as CASSSRGTGVEKLFF.